The T cell receptor (beta chain) under discussion was sequenced for a study of blood T cell repertoires in COVID-19. The overall study: Researchers got acute and convalescent COVID-19 samples from the United States, Italy and Spain.

Using immunoSEQ multiplex PCR, the repertoire was profiled, and TCRdb retains in-frame clones only, with some absent. The sample consists of roughly 280,000 clones, 75% to 90% of them appearing once. The CDR3 runs 18 residues. Germline V gives CDR1 MNHEY, CDR2 SMNVEV (reference sequence). V was clipped by 6 bases and J by 1 base; unmatched bases: 14. Sequenced sample: peripheral blood. The source of this sequence is a man aged 25 to 40 with active or convalescent COVID-19. The rearrangement links TRBV27 to TRBJ2-2, with TRBD1 matching 7 bases. CDR3 nucleotides: TGTGCCAGCAGCCTAAAACCGGGACAGAGGGAGAACACCGGGGAGCTGTTTTTT. Encoded protein: CASSLKPGQRENTGELFF.